The 23 T cell receptor beta chains listed next were all sequenced from one sample in a study of cytomegalovirus exposure and HLA in healthy donors. Vbeta (60) and Jbeta (13) primers were used in the PCR. Assay used: immunoSEQ multiplex PCR; TCRdb lists only in-frame clones, some missing. The sample includes more than 95,000 clones, roughly 80% of them seen just once. The sample comprised PBMCs. The receptors come from a young man in good health and CMV-seropositive.

This rearrangement joins TRBV6-5 to TRBJ1-1; 7 nucleotides agree with TRBD1. With 6 bases clipped from V and 1 base from J, the junction kept 8 bases outside the gene matches. The germline V gene has CDR1 MNHEY and CDR2 SVGAGI. This CDR3 spans 15 amino acids. DNA of the CDR3: TGTGCCAGCAGCCCCTTTGGGACAGAGAACACTGAAGCTTTCTTT. It translates to CASSPFGTENTEAFF.

This chain uses TRBV5-1 with TRBJ2-2, with 7 bases that match TRBD1. Germline lookup yields CDR1 SGHRS and CDR2 YFSETQ. The CDR3 is 15 amino acids. V gave up 1 base and J gave up 4 bases; unmatched junction bases: 4. In DNA, the CDR3 is TGCGCCAGCAGCTTGAACAGGGGATCCACCGGGGAGCTGTTTTTT. Its protein product is CASSLNRGSTGELFF.

V is TRBV4-3 and J is TRBJ2-1; possibly TRBD2 for D (6 bases). Germline CDR1 reads LGHNA; CDR2 reads YSLEER. Trimming removed 0 bases at V and 15 bases at J, with 24 bases between. The CDR3 is 16 residues long. The CDR3 DNA reads TGCGCCAGCAGCCAAGATTATAGGGCGGGGCAAACCCCTCTGTTCTTC. It specifies CASSQDYRAGQTPLFF.

This clone was seen only a few times. CDR3 coding DNA: TGTGCCAGCAGTTCTTCCGTGAGCTCCTACAATGAGCAGTTCTTC. Translation gives CASSSSVSSYNEQFF. The rearrangement joins TRBV27 to TRBJ2-1; D remains unclear. Germline values: CDR1 MNHEY, CDR2 SMNVEV (reference sequence). Trimming stripped 4 bases from V and 0 bases from J, with 10 bases between. The CDR3 runs 15 residues.

CDR3 nucleotide sequence: TGTGCCAGGAAAAGACGGACGGGACACACAGATACGCAGTATTTT. This sequence encodes CARKRRTGHTDTQYF. The chain employs TRBV11-3 and TRBJ2-3; D is perhaps TRBD1 (6 bases). Germline CDR1 SGHNT, CDR2 YENEEA. The CDR3 extends over 15 amino acids. V lost 9 bases and J lost 2, with 18 bases in between.

The gene calls are TRBV19 and TRBJ1-3, with D possibly matching TRBD1 (5 bases). The CDR3 has 13 residues. Germline V gene data show CDR1 as LNHDA and CDR2 as SQIVND (reference sequence). The V end lost 8 bases, the J end lost 0 bases, and 8 bases lay between the germline ends. The CDR3 reads CASGHISGNTIYF. The DNA for the CDR3 is TGTGCCAGTGGACATATCTCTGGAAACACCATATATTTT.

The V gene is TRBV27, the J gene TRBJ2-7, with 7 bases matching TRBD1. The CDR3 length is 14 residues. Losses at the gene ends were 0 bases for V and 3 bases for J; bases not matched to a gene: 2. CDR1 MNHEY and CDR2 SMNVEV come from the germline V gene (reference sequence). For the CDR3, the DNA is TGTGCCAGCAGTTTATCAACAGGGGTCTACGAGCAGTACTTC. It is translated as CASSLSTGVYEQYF.

Of note for this clone: One end of the junction is discordant with germline, which a read error may explain. V gene TRBV2 combines with J gene TRBJ1-4; D not certain. This CDR3 is 11 amino acids long. Germline CDR1 reads SNHLY; CDR2 reads FYNNEI. CDR3 coding DNA: TGTGCCAGCAGTGGTCTTCGGGGTTCGATTTTT. Translating gives CASSGLRGSIF.

The J gene is TRBJ2-7, the V gene TRBV6-5; 10 bases match TRBD2. The V segment lost 4 bases and the J segment 2 bases; nucleotides outside the gene matches: 2. The CDR3 totals 14 residues. Germline lookup yields CDR1 MNHEY and CDR2 SVGAGI. The DNA of the CDR3 is TGTGCCAGCAGTTCTAGCGGGGGACCCTACGAGCAGTACTTC. The encoded protein is CASSSSGGPYEQYF.

This clone was found once. V and J are TRBV13 and TRBJ2-5; TRBD2 is a possible D gene (7 bases). This CDR3 has 14 amino acids. The germline gives CDR1 PRHDT, CDR2 FYEKMQ (reference sequence). The germline V and J ends were trimmed by 6 bases and 6 bases, with 17 bases remaining between them. In nucleotides, the CDR3 is TGTGCCAGCAGAAGAGGGGGGGGCGCGAAGACCCAGTACTTC. Translation gives CASRRGGGAKTQYF.

The J gene is TRBJ2-1, the V gene TRBV2; possibly TRBD2 for D (5 bases). From germline, CDR1 is SNHLY and CDR2 FYNNEI. Deletions cut 7 bases from V and 8 bases from J, with 24 bases between. This CDR3 is built from 16 residues. CDR3 coding DNA: TGTGCCAGCATTCGAAGGACCGAGAGATTCGGGGATGAGCAGTTCTTC. Its protein product is CASIRRTERFGDEQFF.

The chain joins TRBV5-4 to TRBJ2-2; no clear D. This CDR3 has 14 residues. Germline V gene sequence: CDR1 SGHNT, CDR2 YYREEE (reference sequence). V lost 6 bases to trimming and J lost 6 bases, with 15 bases between them. CDR3 coding DNA: TGTGCCAGCACCCCAGACTGGCTCCCCGGGGAGCTGTTTTTT. Translating gives CASTPDWLPGELFF.

J is TRBJ2-1 and V is TRBV5-1, with D hard to call. In germline, CDR1 is SGHRS, CDR2 YFSETQ. Trimming shortened V by 5 bases and J by 2 bases, and 11 bases separated the two germline ends. CDR3 length: 14 amino acids. The CDR3 is CASRLDSPYNEQFF. Written as DNA, the CDR3 is TGCGCCAGCAGGTTAGATAGCCCCTACAATGAGCAGTTCTTC. Drawing the rest from reference TRBV5-1 and TRBJ2-1, the complete variable domain is KAGVTQTPRYLIKTRGQQVTLSCSPISGHRSVSWYQQTPGQGLQFLFEYFSETQRNKGNFPGRFSGRQFSNSRSEMNVSTLELGDSALYLCASRLDSPYNEQFFGPGTRLTVL.

The count of this clone is one. CDR3 sequence (DNA): TGTGCCAGCAGCAAGTCCGGGACAGGGCCGAGGGGCTACACCTTC. Protein sequence: CASSKSGTGPRGYTF. The chain is built from TRBV21-1 and TRBJ1-2; the DNA was not used to check the table's D call, TRBD1. TRBV21-1 represents a pseudogene. This CDR3 region has 15 residues.

The table lists this clone with a few counts. J is TRBJ2-1 and V is TRBV6-1; D is possibly TRBD2 (5 bases). CDR1 and CDR2 (germline): MNHNS, SASEGT. This CDR3 comprises 16 residues. The germline V and J ends were trimmed by 3 bases and 7 bases, with 19 bases remaining between them. CDR3 sequence: CASSDGAVPALNEQFF. The DNA for the CDR3 is TGTGCCAGCAGTGATGGAGCGGTTCCCGCTCTTAATGAGCAGTTCTTC.

The table lists this clone with a few counts. The rearrangement links TRBV5-4 to TRBJ1-6; D perhaps matches TRBD1 (5 bases). V lost 2 bases to trimming and J lost 9 bases, with 6 bases between them. CDR1 is SGHNT, CDR2 YYREEE, per germline (reference sequence). This CDR3 region has 12 residues. CDR3: CASSLGVSPLHF. The CDR3 nucleotides are TGTGCCAGCAGCTTAGGGGTTTCACCCCTCCACTTT.

The J gene is TRBJ1-6, the V gene TRBV23-1; no reliable D call. TRBV23-1 is flagged as an ORF with uncertain function. This CDR3 has 14 residues. V lost 1 base, J lost 6 bases, and 7 bases lay in between. CDR3 protein: CASSQFTGNSPLHF. The CDR3 DNA is TGCGCCAGCAGTCAATTTACGGGTAATTCACCCCTCCACTTT.

The V and J genes are TRBV30 and TRBJ1-2; D not resolved. Germline CDR1 GTSNPN, CDR2 SVGIG (reference sequence). The ends were cut back, 5 bases at V and 8 bases at J, with 21 bases in the middle. This CDR3 is built from 14 residues. The CDR3 DNA follows: TGTGCCTGGCGGATAAACCCTAGTATTGGGGGCTACACCTTC. This sequence encodes CAWRINPSIGGYTF.

V usage is TRBV6-5 and J usage is TRBJ1-1; D is unclear. This CDR3 has 13 residues. V lost 0 bases and J 4 bases, leaving 6 bases between the germline ends. CDR1 is MNHEY and CDR2 is SVGAGI in the germline V gene. In nucleotides, the CDR3 is TGTGCCAGCAGTTACTCCGGTATCACTGAAGCTTTCTTT. Translation: CASSYSGITEAFF.

The chain joins TRBV5-1 to TRBJ2-3; the match to TRBD2 covers 8 bases. CDR1 and CDR2 (germline): SGHRS, YFSETQ. Trimming cost V 2 bases and J 8 bases; bases outside gene matches: 7. The CDR3 has 14 amino acids. CDR3 sequence: CASSFAAGDVTQYF. Here the CDR3 DNA reads TGCGCCAGCAGCTTCGCAGCGGGGGATGTTACGCAGTATTTT.

V gene TRBV7-8 combines with J gene TRBJ1-5, with a weak D call TRBD1 (5 bases). Trimming shortened V by 1 base and J by 7 bases, and 14 bases separated the two germline ends. Germline values: CDR1 SGHVS, CDR2 FQNEAQ. The CDR3 has 15 amino acids. For the CDR3, the DNA is TGTGCCAGCAGCTTAGGTCGAGCGGGGGGGCAGCCCCAGCATTTT. Encoded protein: CASSLGRAGGQPQHF.

There are a few counts of this clone. The rearrangement uses TRBV11-2 and TRBJ2-7; 10 bases line up with TRBD2. Trimming removed 0 bases from V and 7 bases from J; junction bases left unmatched: 9. CDR1 is SGHAT and CDR2 is FQNNGV in the germline V gene. The CDR3 loop spans 16 amino acids. The CDR3 reads CASSLEIAGGRREQYF. The DNA for the CDR3 is TGTGCCAGCAGCTTAGAGATAGCGGGAGGTCGAAGGGAGCAGTACTTC.

This sequence joins TRBV15 and TRBJ1-5; D not certain. The V end was cut by 3 bases, the J end by 0 bases, with 12 bases between. The CDR3 has 16 amino acids. CDR1 is LNHNV and CDR2 is YYDKDF in the germline V gene (reference sequence). As DNA, the CDR3 is TGTGCCACCAGCAGTCTCACAGAGATTAGCAATCAGCCCCAGCATTTT. It encodes CATSSLTEISNQPQHF.